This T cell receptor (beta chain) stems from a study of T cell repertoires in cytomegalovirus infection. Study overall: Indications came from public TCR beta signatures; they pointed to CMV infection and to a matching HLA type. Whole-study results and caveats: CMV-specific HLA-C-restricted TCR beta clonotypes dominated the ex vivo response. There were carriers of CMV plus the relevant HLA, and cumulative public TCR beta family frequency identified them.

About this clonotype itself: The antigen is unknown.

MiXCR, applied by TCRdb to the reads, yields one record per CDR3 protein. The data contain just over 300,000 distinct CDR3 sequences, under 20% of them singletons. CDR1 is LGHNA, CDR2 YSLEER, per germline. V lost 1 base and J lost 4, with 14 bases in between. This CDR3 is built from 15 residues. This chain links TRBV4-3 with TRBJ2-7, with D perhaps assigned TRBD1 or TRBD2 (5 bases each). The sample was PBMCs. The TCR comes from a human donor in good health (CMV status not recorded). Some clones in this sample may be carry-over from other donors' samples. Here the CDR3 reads CASSQGGEAKYEQYF. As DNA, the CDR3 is TGCGCCAGCAGCCAAGGAGGGGAAGCGAAGTACGAGCAGTACTTC.